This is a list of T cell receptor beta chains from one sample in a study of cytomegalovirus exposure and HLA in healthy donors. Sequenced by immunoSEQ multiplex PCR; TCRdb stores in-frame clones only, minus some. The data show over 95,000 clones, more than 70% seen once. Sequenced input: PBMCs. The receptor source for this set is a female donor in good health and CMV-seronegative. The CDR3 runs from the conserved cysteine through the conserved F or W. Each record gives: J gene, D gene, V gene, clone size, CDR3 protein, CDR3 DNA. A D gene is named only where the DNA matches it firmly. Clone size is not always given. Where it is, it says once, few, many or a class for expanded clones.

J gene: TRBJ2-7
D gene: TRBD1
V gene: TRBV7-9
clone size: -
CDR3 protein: CASSPADRAGEQYF
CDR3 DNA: TGTGCCAGCAGCCCAGCCGACAGGGCAGGGGAGCAGTACTTC

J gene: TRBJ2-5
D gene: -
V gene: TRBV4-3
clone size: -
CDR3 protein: CASSQGPASVTQYF
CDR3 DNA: TGCGCCAGCAGCCAAGGGCCAGCGTCCGTGACCCAGTACTTC

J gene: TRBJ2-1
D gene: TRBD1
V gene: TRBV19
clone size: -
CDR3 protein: CASSMDRAPYNEQFF
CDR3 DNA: TGTGCCAGTAGTATGGACAGGGCGCCATACAATGAGCAGTTCTTC

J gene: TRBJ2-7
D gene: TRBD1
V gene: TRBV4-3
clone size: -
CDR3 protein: CASSQETGGEQYF
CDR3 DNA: TGCGCCAGCAGCCAAGAGACAGGGGGAGAACAGTACTTC

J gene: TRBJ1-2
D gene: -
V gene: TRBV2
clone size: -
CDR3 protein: CASRGAGTNGYTF
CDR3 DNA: TGTGCCAGCAGGGGAGCAGGAACAAATGGCTACACCTTC

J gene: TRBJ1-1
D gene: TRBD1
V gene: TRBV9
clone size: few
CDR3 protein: CASSLHTGVSTEAFF
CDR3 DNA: TGTGCCAGCAGCCTACACACAGGGGTAAGCACTGAAGCTTTCTTT

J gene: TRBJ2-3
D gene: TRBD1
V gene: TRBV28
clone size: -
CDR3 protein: CASSSIGTGGPSTDTQYF
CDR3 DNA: TGTGCCAGCAGTTCTATCGGGACAGGGGGTCCCAGCACAGATACGCAGTATTTT

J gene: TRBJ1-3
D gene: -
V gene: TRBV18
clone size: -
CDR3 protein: CASSPYSTERISGNTIYF
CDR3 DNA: TGTGCCAGCTCACCTTACTCGACAGAAAGAATCTCTGGAAACACCATATATTTT

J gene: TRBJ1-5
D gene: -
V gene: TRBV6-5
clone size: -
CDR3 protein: CASSFDSNSNQPQHF
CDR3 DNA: TGTGCCAGCAGTTTTGACAGTAATAGCAATCAGCCCCAGCATTTT

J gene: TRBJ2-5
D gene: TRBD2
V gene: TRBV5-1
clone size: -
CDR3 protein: CASSLELAGIQETQYF
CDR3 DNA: TGCGCCAGCAGCTTGGAACTAGCGGGTATACAAGAGACCCAGTACTTC

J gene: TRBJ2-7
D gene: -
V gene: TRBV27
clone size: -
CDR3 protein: CASSYLYSNEQYF
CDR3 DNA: TGTGCCAGCAGCTACTTATATTCGAACGAGCAGTACTTC

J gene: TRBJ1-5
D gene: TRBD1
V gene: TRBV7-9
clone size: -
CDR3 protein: CASSINHRGLGNQPQHF
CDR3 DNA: TGTGCCAGCAGCATTAACCACAGGGGTTTGGGCAATCAGCCCCAGCATTTT

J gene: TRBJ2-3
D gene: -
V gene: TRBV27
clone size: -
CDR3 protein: CASSFAGMGTDTQYF
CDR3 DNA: TGTGCCAGCAGTTTCGCCGGGATGGGCACAGATACGCAGTATTTT

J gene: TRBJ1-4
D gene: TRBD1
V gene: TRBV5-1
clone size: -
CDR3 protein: CASSLGGQGRGEKLFF
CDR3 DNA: TGCGCCAGCAGCTTGGGGGGACAGGGTCGTGGAGAAAAACTGTTTTTT

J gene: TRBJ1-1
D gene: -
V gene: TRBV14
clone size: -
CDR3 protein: CASSQVERLAEAFF
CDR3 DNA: TGTGCCAGCAGCCAAGTAGAGAGGTTAGCTGAAGCTTTCTTT

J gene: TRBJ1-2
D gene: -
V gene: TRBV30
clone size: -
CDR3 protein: CAGGGVRGWGYTF
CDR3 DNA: TGTGCCGGAGGGGGGGTGCGCGGCTGGGGCTACACCTTC

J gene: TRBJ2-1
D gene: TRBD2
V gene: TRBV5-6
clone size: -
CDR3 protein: CASSWLSGTGANEQFF
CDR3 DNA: TGTGCCAGCAGCTGGCTGAGCGGGACGGGAGCGAATGAGCAGTTCTTC

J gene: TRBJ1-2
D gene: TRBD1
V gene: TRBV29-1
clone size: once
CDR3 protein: CSAGTPGQLYGYTF
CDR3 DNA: TGCAGCGCCGGAACCCCGGGACAGCTCTATGGCTACACCTTC

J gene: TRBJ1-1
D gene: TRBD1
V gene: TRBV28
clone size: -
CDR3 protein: CASSLLGQGGTEAFF
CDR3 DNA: TGTGCCAGCAGTTTATTGGGACAGGGGGGGACTGAAGCTTTCTTT

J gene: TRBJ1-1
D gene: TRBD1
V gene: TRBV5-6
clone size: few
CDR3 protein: CASSLDRGLATEAFF
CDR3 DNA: TGTGCCAGCAGCCTAGACAGGGGTTTGGCAACTGAAGCTTTCTTT

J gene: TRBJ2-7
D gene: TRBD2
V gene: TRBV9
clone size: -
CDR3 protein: CASSPRTSLEQYF
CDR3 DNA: TGTGCCAGCAGCCCAAGGACTAGCCTCGAGCAGTACTTC

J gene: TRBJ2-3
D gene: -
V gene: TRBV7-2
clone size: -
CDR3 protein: CASSDRRRGGTDTQYF
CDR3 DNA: TGTGCCAGCAGCGACCGAAGGAGGGGGGGGACGGATACGCAGTATTTT